The clone carrying this TCR beta chain has at least ten counts. What it binds is unknown. TCR cDNA molecules were tagged individually, and each one carried a unique molecular identifier. MiXCR, run by TCRdb on the 5' RACE reads, gives a single entry per CDR3 protein. The sample contains some 25,000 distinct CDR3 sequences, 4% to 5% of which appear only once. This entry comes from a study of spatial heterogeneity in lung cancer. Whole-study context: More beta-chain than alpha-chain sequences were consistently detected. Raw reads contained each unique TCR and UMI combination more than ten times on average. Study-level results: Blood carried ubiquitous expanded tumor TCRs more at resection than follow-up.

Time point of the sample: sample taken at primary tumor resection. Sequencing covered unsorted whole RNA taken from tumor, nontumor lung or frozen PBMC. Trimming stripped 3 bases from V and 4 bases from J, with 9 bases between. CDR1 and CDR2 (germline): SGHNT, YYREEE (reference sequence). CDR3 length: 13 amino acids. J is TRBJ2-3 and V is TRBV5-4; a weak D match, TRBD2 (5 bases). This sequence was found in a male donor with early-stage non-small cell lung cancer. Here the sequenced sample was PBMCs, taken at surgery. The CDR3 sequence: CASSSRTPDTQYF. The CDR3 DNA is TGTGCCAGCAGCTCCCGGACTCCAGATACGCAGTATTTT.